Each of the 30 T cell receptor beta chains below was sequenced from the same sample in a study of blood T cell repertoires in COVID-19. Clones were sequenced by immunoSEQ multiplex PCR, and TCRdb holds only the in-frame ones, with some missing. The repertoire holds more than 85,000 clones, with about 87% as singletons. Sequenced input: peripheral blood. These TCRs come from a woman aged 50 to 65 with acute or convalescent COVID-19.

The chain has TRBV11-2 and TRBJ1-1; TRBD1 is a possible D gene (5 bases). Germline-derived CDR1 and CDR2 are SGHAT and FQNNGV. V was pared by 4 bases and J by 1 base, with 7 bases between. This CDR3 is 13 amino acids long. This chain's CDR3 is CASSWGRNTEAFF. CDR3 DNA sequence: TGTGCCAGCAGCTGGGGCCGGAACACTGAAGCTTTCTTT. The complete variable domain, with remaining parts taken from reference TRBV11-2 and TRBJ1-1, reads EAGVAQSPRYKIIEKRQSVAFWCNPISGHATLYWYQQILGQGPKLLIQFQNNGVVDDSQLPKDRFSAERLKGVDSTLKIQPAKLEDSAVYLCASSWGRNTEAFFGQGTRLTVV.

This clone was seen a handful of times. CDR3 DNA: TGCGCCAGCAGCTTGGACGGACAGATTAATCAGCCCCAGCATTTT. As protein: CASSLDGQINQPQHF. V is TRBV5-1 and J is TRBJ1-5; D might be TRBD1 (6 bases). CDR1 and CDR2 from the germline V gene are SGHRS and YFSETQ. CDR3 length: 15 amino acids. The V and J ends lost 0 bases and 4 bases respectively, with 11 bases between them.

V and J are TRBV4-1 and TRBJ2-1, with TRBD2 matching over 8 bases. The CDR3 is 17 residues long. Germline loops: CDR1 MGHRA, CDR2 YSYEKL. V gave up 6 bases and J gave up 2 bases; unmatched junction bases: 12. CDR3 region: CASSLKSGGDTYNEQFF. CDR3 in DNA: TGCGCCAGCAGTCTTAAAAGCGGGGGTGACACCTACAATGAGCAGTTCTTC.

The chain carries TRBV30 and TRBJ2-2, with 8 bases aligning to TRBD1. In germline, CDR1 is GTSNPN, CDR2 SVGIG (reference sequence). V shed 4 bases and J 3 bases; nucleotides not matched to a gene: 7. This CDR3 is built from 15 residues. CDR3 amino acids: CAWTSRGQDTGELFF. In DNA, the CDR3 is TGTGCCTGGACTAGCAGGGGGCAAGACACCGGGGAGCTGTTTTTT. Drawing the rest from reference TRBV30 and TRBJ2-2, the complete variable domain is SQTIHQWPATLVQPVGSPLSLECTVEGTSNPNLYWYRQAAGRGLQLLFYSVGIGQISSEVPQNLSASRPQDRQFILSSKKLLLSDSGFYLCAWTSRGQDTGELFFGEGSRLTVL.

The chain uses TRBV5-4 and TRBJ1-2; 10 nucleotides match TRBD1. V lost 3 bases to trimming and J lost 4 bases; unmatched junction nucleotides: 3. Germline V gene sequence: CDR1 SGHNT, CDR2 YYREEE (reference sequence). The CDR3 covers 14 residues. This CDR3 reads CASSSGQGVYGYTF. The DNA for the CDR3 is TGTGCCAGCAGCTCCGGACAGGGGGTCTATGGCTACACCTTC.

The chain uses TRBV7-3 and TRBJ2-5, with 7 bases matching TRBD1. J was trimmed by 3 bases and V by 5 bases; bases with no gene match: 6. The CDR3 has 14 residues. Per the germline V gene, CDR1 is SGHTA and CDR2 is FQGTGA. The CDR3 reads CASSAGGRKETQYF. CDR3 sequence (DNA): TGTGCCAGCAGCGCAGGGGGTCGCAAAGAGACCCAGTACTTC.

This clone occurred once. V usage is TRBV24-1 and J usage is TRBJ1-4; TRBD1 agrees at 7 bases. CDR3 length: 15 residues. The J segment lost 8 bases and the V segment lost 3 bases, leaving 8 bases of the junction unmatched. Germline assignment: CDR1 KGHDR and CDR2 SFDVKD. The CDR3 bases are TGTGCCACCAGTGATCCCCGACAGGGCGGGGAAAAACTGTTTTTT. Residues: CATSDPRQGGEKLFF.

This clone was observed once. CDR3 sequence (DNA): TGTGCCAGCAGTTCCCCTCGCGGAGGAGGCCTGCTTAACGAGCAGTACTTC. It specifies CASSSPRGGGLLNEQYF. V gene TRBV28 combines with J gene TRBJ2-7, with D possibly TRBD2 on 5 matching bases. The V end was cut by 4 bases, the J end by 5 bases, with 24 bases between. The germline gives CDR1 MDHEN, CDR2 SYDVKM. The CDR3 spans 17 residues.

The rearrangement links TRBV6-1 to TRBJ1-4; 10 nucleotides agree with TRBD1. Germline V lookup: CDR1 MNHNS, CDR2 SASEGT. CDR3 length: 18 residues. V lost 2 bases, J lost 5 bases, and 11 bases stayed unmatched. CDR3 DNA: TGTGCCAGCAGTGAACACCGGGACAGGGGCTCAGTGAATGAAAAACTGTTTTTT. This codes for CASSEHRDRGSVNEKLFF.

The V and J genes are TRBV2 and TRBJ2-5; 9 nucleotides align to TRBD2. Germline assignment: CDR1 SNHLY and CDR2 FYNNEI. V dropped 7 bases and J dropped 5; count of bases not matched to a gene: 8. The CDR3 spans 14 residues. This chain's CDR3 is CASISERGAETQYF. CDR3 DNA sequence: TGTGCCAGCATCTCCGAGCGGGGGGCGGAGACCCAGTACTTC.

V and J are TRBV11-2 and TRBJ2-5; D gene uncertain. The germline CDR1 and CDR2 sequences are SGHAT and FQNNGV. Trimming stripped 1 base from V and 5 bases from J, with 8 bases between. This CDR3 region has 13 residues. In DNA form, the CDR3 reads TGTGCCAGCAGCTTAGGACTCTCCGAGACCCAGTACTTC. Translating it yields CASSLGLSETQYF.

The chain carries TRBV3-1 (or the pseudogene TRBV3-2) and TRBJ1-6, with D unresolved. V shed 3 bases and J shed 9 bases, with 6 bases lying between them. This CDR3 is 12 amino acids long. Germline loops: CDR1 LGHDT, CDR2 YNNKEL (reference sequence). CDR3 protein: CASSQTGSPLHF. CDR3 nucleotides: TGTGCCAGCAGCCAGACGGGTTCACCCCTCCACTTT.

This clone appeared a single time. This chain links TRBV7-2 with TRBJ1-2; the match to TRBD1 covers 8 bases. V gave up 1 base and J gave up 8 bases; unmatched junction bases: 9. The germline CDR1 and CDR2 sequences are SGHTA and FQGNSA. The CDR3 covers 15 residues. The CDR3 sequence: CASSLGGQGVGGYTF. In DNA, the CDR3 is TGTGCCAGCAGCTTAGGCGGACAGGGAGTAGGAGGCTACACCTTC.

This clone was counted between two and nine times. This sequence joins TRBV6-5 and TRBJ2-2, with a tentative D call TRBD1 (6 bases). The CDR3 length is 16 residues. Germline lookup yields CDR1 MNHEY and CDR2 SVGAGI. V was pared by 2 bases and J by 6 bases, with 16 bases between. CDR3 in DNA: TGTGCCAGCAGTTACGGGGACAAAAGGGTGTCCGGGGAGCTGTTTTTT. It codes for CASSYGDKRVSGELFF.

The V call is TRBV4-2, the J call TRBJ2-7, with D possibly being TRBD1 (7 bases). The CDR3 has 18 residues. The V gene's germline CDR1 is LGHNA and CDR2 YNFKEQ. With 0 bases removed from V and 9 bases from J, the gap between germline ends came to 27 bases. CDR3 in amino acids: CASSQDRGGSGGPFGQYF. The CDR3 DNA is TGTGCCAGCAGCCAAGACAGGGGAGGTTCAGGGGGGCCCTTTGGGCAGTACTTC.

The V call is TRBV2, the J call TRBJ1-1, with 9 bases matching TRBD1. CDR1 is SNHLY, CDR2 FYNNEI, per germline. This CDR3 contains 14 residues. Germline trimming cut 6 bases from V and 5 bases from J; bases unmatched to any gene: 7. This CDR3 reads CASRGQGRWTEAFF. CDR3 DNA: TGTGCCAGCAGGGGACAGGGAAGATGGACTGAAGCTTTCTTT. The full variable domain, completed using reference TRBV2 and TRBJ1-1, is EPEVTQTPSHQVTQMGQEVILRCVPISNHLYFYWYRQILGQKVEFLVSFYNNEISEKSEIFDDQFSVERPDGSNFTLKIRSTKLEDSAMYFCASRGQGRWTEAFFGQGTRLTVV.

The chain joins TRBV19 to TRBJ1-2; D gene uncertain. V was clipped by 1 base and J by 0 bases, with 9 bases between them. The CDR3 runs to 15 residues. The germline CDR1 and CDR2 sequences are LNHDA and SQIVND (reference sequence). The DNA for the CDR3 is TGTGCCAGTAGTATAGTGGGCAGCTCTAACTATGGCTACACCTTC. This codes for CASSIVGSSNYGYTF.

The rearrangement links TRBV5-6 to TRBJ2-3; TRBD2 matches at 10 bases. The junction had 7 bases not matched to a gene; V was cut back by 2 bases and J by 1 base. There are 17 residues in the CDR3. The V gene's germline CDR1 is SGHDT and CDR2 YYEEEE. CDR3 nucleotide sequence: TGTGCCAGCAGCTTACTTCTAGCGGGGGACCGCACAGATACGCAGTATTTT. The encoded protein is CASSLLLAGDRTDTQYF.

The chain joins TRBV2 to TRBJ1-1; tentative D call: TRBD1 (5 bases). V was clipped by 8 bases and J by 2 bases, with 12 bases between them. CDR3 length: 13 residues. Germline values: CDR1 SNHLY, CDR2 FYNNEI. CDR3: CASRRTINTEAFF. Written as DNA, the CDR3 is TGTGCCAGCCGCCGGACAATTAACACTGAAGCTTTCTTT. The full variable domain, with the rest looked up from reference TRBV2 and TRBJ1-1, is EPEVTQTPSHQVTQMGQEVILRCVPISNHLYFYWYRQILGQKVEFLVSFYNNEISEKSEIFDDQFSVERPDGSNFTLKIRSTKLEDSAMYFCASRRTINTEAFFGQGTRLTVV.

The chain couples TRBV2 to TRBJ1-5; D gene uncertain. The CDR3 contains 14 residues. V dropped 1 base and J dropped 3 bases, with 7 bases sitting between them. Germline V lookup: CDR1 SNHLY, CDR2 FYNNEI. The CDR3 bases are TGTGCCAGCAGTGAAGGAGTCCTCAATCAGCCCCAGCATTTT. It specifies CASSEGVLNQPQHF.

The rearrangement uses TRBV12-3 or TRBV12-4 and TRBJ1-5; D gene ambiguous. The CDR3 loop spans 13 amino acids. The V and J ends lost 1 base and 5 bases respectively, with 6 bases between them. CDR3 amino acids: CASSLGRDQPQHF. The CDR3 coding sequence is TGTGCCAGCAGTTTAGGGAGGGATCAGCCCCAGCATTTT.

The rearrangement joins TRBV5-1 to TRBJ2-2, with TRBD2 matching 16 bases. The CDR3 has 17 amino acids. Per germline, CDR1 SGHRS and CDR2 YFSETQ. Trimming at V came to 4 bases and at J to 6 bases, leaving 6 bases not matched to a gene. CDR3 loop: CASSPGTSGGASGELFF. DNA of the CDR3: TGCGCCAGCAGCCCCGGGACTAGCGGGGGGGCCTCCGGGGAGCTGTTTTTT.

J is TRBJ2-3 and V is TRBV5-6; unclear D gene. This CDR3 is 15 amino acids long. Germline lookup yields CDR1 SGHDT and CDR2 YYEEEE. The ends were cut back, 3 bases at V and 0 bases at J, with 11 bases in the middle. In DNA form, the CDR3 reads TGTGCCAGCAGCTCTGTCTCCCTAAGCACAGATACGCAGTATTTT. Residues: CASSSVSLSTDTQYF.

This clone was counted a few times. The genes are TRBV12-3 or TRBV12-4 and TRBJ1-2, with a possible D match to TRBD1 (6 bases). The CDR3 is 12 amino acids. The germline V and J ends were trimmed by 7 bases and 4 bases, with 10 bases remaining between them. CDR3 protein: CASNDRTYGYTF. CDR3 in DNA: TGTGCCAGCAATGACAGGACCTATGGCTACACCTTC.

This clone was seen once. V and J are TRBV12-5 and TRBJ1-6; 7 bases agree with TRBD1. V lost 7 bases, J lost 4 bases, and 4 bases stayed unmatched. This CDR3 is 14 amino acids long. Germline loops: CDR1 LGHNT, CDR2 FRNRAP. The CDR3 reads CASAVTGYNSPLHF. In DNA, the CDR3 is TGTGCTAGTGCCGTGACAGGGTATAATTCACCCCTCCACTTT.

V gene TRBV28 combines with J gene TRBJ2-7; 10 nucleotides line up with TRBD1. The CDR3 is 16 amino acids. Germline CDR1 reads MDHEN; CDR2 reads SYDVKM. V gave up 6 bases and J gave up 5 bases; unmatched junction bases: 13. The CDR3 nucleotides read TGTGCCAGCAGCCTGGCTGGGACAGGGGAACACCACGAGCAGTACTTC. Residues: CASSLAGTGEHHEQYF. Using reference TRBV28 and TRBJ2-7 for the parts outside the CDR3, the full variable domain is DVKVTQSSRYLVKRTGEKVFLECVQDMDHENMFWYRQDPGLGLRLIYFSYDVKMKEKGDIPEGYSVSREKKERFSLILESASTNQTSMYLCASSLAGTGEHHEQYFGPGTRLTVT.

CDR3 DNA sequence: TGCGCCAGCAGCTACTCGGACAGGCCGAGTTATGGCTACACCTTC. This sequence encodes CASSYSDRPSYGYTF. The V gene is TRBV5-1, the J gene TRBJ1-2; 7 bases are shared with TRBD1. The length of the CDR3 is 15 residues. Germline V gene data show CDR1 as SGHRS and CDR2 as YFSETQ. V shed 3 bases and J 5 bases; nucleotides not matched to a gene: 10.

This chain connects TRBV5-1 to TRBJ2-2, with 9 positions matching TRBD1. The CDR3 runs to 16 residues. V shed 6 bases, J shed 5 bases, and the junction held 11 bases outside the gene matches. Germline lookup yields CDR1 SGHRS and CDR2 YFSETQ. The CDR3 sequence is CASTTRGQGKTGELFF. The CDR3 region has the DNA TGCGCCAGCACCACAAGGGGACAGGGAAAAACCGGGGAGCTGTTTTTT.

The chain recombines TRBV4-2 with TRBJ2-1; D unclear. The CDR3 is 13 residues long. The germline V and J ends were trimmed by 0 bases and 8 bases, with 8 bases remaining between them. Germline-derived CDR1 and CDR2 are LGHNA and YNFKEQ. This chain's CDR3 is CASSQDQVHEQFF. The CDR3 DNA sequence: TGTGCCAGCAGCCAAGATCAGGTCCATGAGCAGTTCTTC.

CDR3 nucleotide sequence: TGTGCCTGGAGTGTAAACAGCAATAGCAATCAGCCCCAGCATTTT. Protein product: CAWSVNSNSNQPQHF. The chain joins TRBV30 to TRBJ1-5; D call uncertain. CDR3 length: 15 residues. V lost 0 bases, J lost 0 bases, and 9 bases lay in between. The germline V gene encodes CDR1 GTSNPN and CDR2 SVGIG (reference sequence).